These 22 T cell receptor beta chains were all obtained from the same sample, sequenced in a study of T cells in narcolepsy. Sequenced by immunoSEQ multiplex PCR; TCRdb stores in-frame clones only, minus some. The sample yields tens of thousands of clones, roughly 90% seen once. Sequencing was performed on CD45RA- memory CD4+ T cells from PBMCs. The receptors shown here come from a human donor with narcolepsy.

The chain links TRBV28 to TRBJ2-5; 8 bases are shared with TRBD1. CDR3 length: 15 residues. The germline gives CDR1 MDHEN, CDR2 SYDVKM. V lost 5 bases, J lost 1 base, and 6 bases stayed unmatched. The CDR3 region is CASSDRGQGQETQYF. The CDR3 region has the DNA TGTGCCAGCAGTGATCGTGGACAGGGCCAAGAGACCCAGTACTTC.

This CDR3 is CATSRDARDQETQYF. CDR3 in DNA: TGTGCCACCAGCAGAGATGCGCGGGACCAAGAGACCCAGTACTTC. The chain combines TRBV15 with TRBJ2-5, with D possibly TRBD2 on 5 matching bases. Germline CDR1 LNHNV, CDR2 YYDKDF (reference sequence). The length of the CDR3 is 15 residues. V lost 0 bases and J 0 bases, leaving 8 bases between the germline ends.

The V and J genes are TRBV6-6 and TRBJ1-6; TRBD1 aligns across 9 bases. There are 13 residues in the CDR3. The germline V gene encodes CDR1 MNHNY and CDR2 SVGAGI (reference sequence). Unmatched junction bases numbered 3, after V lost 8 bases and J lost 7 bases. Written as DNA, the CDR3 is TGTGCCAGCGCCGGGACAGGGAATTCACCCCTCCACTTT. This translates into CASAGTGNSPLHF.

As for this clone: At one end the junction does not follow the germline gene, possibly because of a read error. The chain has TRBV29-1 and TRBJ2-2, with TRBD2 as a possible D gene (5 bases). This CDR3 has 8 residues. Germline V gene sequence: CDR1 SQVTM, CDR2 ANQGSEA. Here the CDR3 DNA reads TGCAGCTACCCTTGGACTGTTTTT. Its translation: CSYPWTVF.

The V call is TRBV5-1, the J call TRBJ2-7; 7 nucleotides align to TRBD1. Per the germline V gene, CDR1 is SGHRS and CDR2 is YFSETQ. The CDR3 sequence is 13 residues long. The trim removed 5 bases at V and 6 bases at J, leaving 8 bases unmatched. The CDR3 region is CASSSGGLAEQYF. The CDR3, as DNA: TGCGCCAGCAGTTCAGGGGGTCTAGCCGAGCAGTACTTC.

The CDR3 is CASSQPSTGVNTEAFF. The CDR3, as DNA: TGCGCCAGCAGCCAACCCTCGACAGGGGTGAACACTGAAGCTTTCTTT. The genes are TRBV4-3 and TRBJ1-1; 8 bases line up with TRBD1. Trimming removed 2 bases from V and 0 bases from J; junction bases left unmatched: 5. The length of the CDR3 is 16 residues. CDR1 and CDR2 from the germline V gene are LGHNA and YSLEER.

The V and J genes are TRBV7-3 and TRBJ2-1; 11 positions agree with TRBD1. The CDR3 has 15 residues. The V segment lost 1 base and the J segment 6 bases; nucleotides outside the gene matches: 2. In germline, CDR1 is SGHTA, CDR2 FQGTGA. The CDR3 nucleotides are TGTGCCAGCAGCTTAATCGGGACAGGGGGCAATGAGCAGTTCTTC. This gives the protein CASSLIGTGGNEQFF.

The CDR3 DNA reads TGTGCCAGCAGTCCACAGGGGGGCGGCTACACCTTC. Translation: CASSPQGGGYTF. The chain links TRBV6-5 to TRBJ1-2; TRBD1 matches 8 bases. V shed 5 bases and J 8 bases; nucleotides not matched to a gene: 4. The CDR3 is 12 amino acids. CDR1 is MNHEY and CDR2 is SVGAGI in the germline V gene.

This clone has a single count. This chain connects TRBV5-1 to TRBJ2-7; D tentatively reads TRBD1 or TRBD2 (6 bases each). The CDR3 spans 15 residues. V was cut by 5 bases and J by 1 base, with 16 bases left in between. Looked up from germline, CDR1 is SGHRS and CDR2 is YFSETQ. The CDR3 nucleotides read TGCGCCAGCAGTCTGGAGGGCAGGGGTTCCTACGAGCAGTACTTC. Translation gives CASSLEGRGSYEQYF.

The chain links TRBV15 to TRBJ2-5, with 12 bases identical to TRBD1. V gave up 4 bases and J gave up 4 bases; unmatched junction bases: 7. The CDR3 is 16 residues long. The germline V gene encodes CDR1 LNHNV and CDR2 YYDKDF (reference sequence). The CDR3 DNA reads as TGTGCCACCAGCACCACGGGACAGGGGGCTGGAGAGACCCAGTACTTC. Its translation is CATSTTGQGAGETQYF.

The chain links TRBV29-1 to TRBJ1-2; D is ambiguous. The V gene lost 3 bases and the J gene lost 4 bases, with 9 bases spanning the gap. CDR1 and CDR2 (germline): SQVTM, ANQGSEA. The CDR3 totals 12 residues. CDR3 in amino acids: CSVDSGSYGYTF. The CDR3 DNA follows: TGCAGCGTTGATTCTGGGTCCTATGGCTACACCTTC.

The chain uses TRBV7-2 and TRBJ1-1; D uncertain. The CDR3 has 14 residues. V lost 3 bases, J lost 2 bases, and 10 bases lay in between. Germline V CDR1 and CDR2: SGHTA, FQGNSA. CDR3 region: CASSLASKNTEAFF. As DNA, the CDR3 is TGTGCCAGCAGCTTGGCCAGCAAAAACACTGAAGCTTTCTTT.

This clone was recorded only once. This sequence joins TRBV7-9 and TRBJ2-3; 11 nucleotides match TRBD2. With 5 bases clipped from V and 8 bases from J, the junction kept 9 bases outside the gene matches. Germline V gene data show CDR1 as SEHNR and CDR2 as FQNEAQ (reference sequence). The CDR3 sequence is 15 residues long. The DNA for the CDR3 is TGTGCCAGCAGCCCTCTAGCGGGGGGTATCGGTACGCAGTATTTT. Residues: CASSPLAGGIGTQYF. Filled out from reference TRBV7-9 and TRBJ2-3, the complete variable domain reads DTGVSQNPRHKITKRGQNVTFRCDPISEHNRLYWYRQTLGQGPEFLTYFQNEAQLEKSRLLSDRFSAERPKGSFSTLEIQRTEQGDSAMYLCASSPLAGGIGTQYFGPGTRLTVL.

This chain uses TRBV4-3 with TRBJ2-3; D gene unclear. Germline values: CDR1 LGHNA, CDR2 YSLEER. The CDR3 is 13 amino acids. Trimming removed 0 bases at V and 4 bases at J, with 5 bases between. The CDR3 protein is CASSQESADTQYF. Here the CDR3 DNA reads TGCGCCAGCAGCCAAGAGTCGGCAGATACGCAGTATTTT.

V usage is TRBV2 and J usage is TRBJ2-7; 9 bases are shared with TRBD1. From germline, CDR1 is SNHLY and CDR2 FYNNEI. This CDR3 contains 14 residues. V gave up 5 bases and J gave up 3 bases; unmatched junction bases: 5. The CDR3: CASSPGTGNYEQYF. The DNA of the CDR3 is TGTGCCAGCAGTCCCGGGACAGGGAACTACGAGCAGTACTTC.

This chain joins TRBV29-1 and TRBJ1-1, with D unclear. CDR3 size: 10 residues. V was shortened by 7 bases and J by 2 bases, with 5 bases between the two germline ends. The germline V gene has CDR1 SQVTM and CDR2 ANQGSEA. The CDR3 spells CSGGNTEAFF. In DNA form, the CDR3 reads TGCAGCGGGGGTAACACTGAAGCTTTCTTT.

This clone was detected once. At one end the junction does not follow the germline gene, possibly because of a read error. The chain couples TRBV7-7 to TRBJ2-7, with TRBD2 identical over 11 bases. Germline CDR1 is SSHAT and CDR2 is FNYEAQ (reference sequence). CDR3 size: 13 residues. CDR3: CASSLLAGDEQYF. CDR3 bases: TGTGCTAGCAGCTTACTAGCGGGAGACGAGCAGTACTTC. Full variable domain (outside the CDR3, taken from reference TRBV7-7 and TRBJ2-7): GAGVSQSPRYKVTKRGQDVTLRCDPISSHATLYWYQQALGQGPEFLTYFNYEAQPDKSGLPSDRFSAERPEGSISTLTIQRTEQRDSAMYRCASSLLAGDEQYFGPGTRLTVT.

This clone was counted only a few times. The CDR3 spells CASSPPGQGSPGELFF. CDR3 DNA sequence: TGTGCCAGCAGTCCGCCGGGACAGGGGTCTCCCGGGGAGCTGTTTTTT. The J gene is TRBJ2-2, the V gene TRBV28; 10 positions agree with TRBD1. The CDR3 is 16 amino acids. Trimming took 5 bases from V and 6 from J; bases not matched to a gene: 9. Germline V gives CDR1 MDHEN, CDR2 SYDVKM.

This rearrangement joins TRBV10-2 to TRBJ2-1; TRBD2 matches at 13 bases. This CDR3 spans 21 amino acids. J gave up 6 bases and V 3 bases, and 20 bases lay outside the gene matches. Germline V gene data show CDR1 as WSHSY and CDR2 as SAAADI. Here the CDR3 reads CASSDPPGTSGTFLGFNEQFF. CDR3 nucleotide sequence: TGCGCCAGCAGTGACCCTCCGGGGACTAGCGGGACTTTCTTGGGGTTCAATGAGCAGTTCTTC.

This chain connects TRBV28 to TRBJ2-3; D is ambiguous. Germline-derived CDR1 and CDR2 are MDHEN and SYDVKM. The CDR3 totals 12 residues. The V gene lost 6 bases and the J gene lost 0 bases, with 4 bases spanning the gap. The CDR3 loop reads CASRGSTDTQYF. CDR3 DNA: TGTGCCAGCAGGGGGAGCACAGATACGCAGTATTTT.

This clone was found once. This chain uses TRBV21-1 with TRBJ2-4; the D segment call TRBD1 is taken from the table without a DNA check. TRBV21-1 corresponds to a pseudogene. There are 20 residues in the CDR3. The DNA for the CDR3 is TGTGCCAGCAGCAACCAACAGATCCCGGTGATTTACCTAGCCAAAAACATTCAGTACTTC. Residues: CASSNQQIPVIYLAKNIQYF.

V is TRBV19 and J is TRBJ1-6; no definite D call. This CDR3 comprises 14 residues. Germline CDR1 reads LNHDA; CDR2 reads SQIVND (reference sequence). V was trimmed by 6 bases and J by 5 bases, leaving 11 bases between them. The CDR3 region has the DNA TGTGCCAGTAGGAGGCAGGTCGATAATTCACCCCTCCACTTT. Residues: CASRRQVDNSPLHF.